These 12 T cell receptor beta chains came from one sample sequenced in a study of blood T cell repertoires in COVID-19. Method: immunoSEQ multiplex PCR; TCRdb's copy keeps in-frame clones and lacks some. The data hold more than 300,000 clones, with roughly 90% observed a single time. Sequences were obtained from PBMCs or T cells enriched from blood (not recorded which). These receptors originate from a woman aged 25 to 39 who had recovered from COVID-19.

This rearrangement joins TRBV25-1 to TRBJ2-3; perhaps TRBD2 as D (6 bases). The CDR3 has 15 residues. The V end lost 0 bases, the J end lost 2 bases, and 9 bases lay between the germline ends. The germline V gene has CDR1 MGHDK and CDR2 SYGVNS. CDR3 nucleotides: TGTGCCAGCAGTGAATATCAGGACTACACAGATACGCAGTATTTT. Translating gives CASSEYQDYTDTQYF.

The chain couples TRBV24-1 to TRBJ1-1; D call uncertain. CDR3 length: 12 residues. V gave up 7 bases and J gave up 11 bases, with 16 bases separating them. The germline V gene has CDR1 KGHDR and CDR2 SFDVKD. The CDR3 bases are TGTGCCACCAGAAGTGATTTGGGGAGCGCTTTCTTT. Its protein product is CATRSDLGSAFF.

This chain connects TRBV10-3 to TRBJ2-2; weak D call: TRBD2 (7 bases). Trimming took 8 bases from V and 7 from J, leaving 23 bases between them. Germline CDR1 is ENHRY and CDR2 is SYGVKD. The CDR3 spans 16 residues. The CDR3 here is CAIAYRGGDASGELFF. CDR3 coding DNA: TGTGCCATCGCTTATAGAGGGGGGGACGCGAGCGGGGAGCTGTTTTTT.

The chain couples TRBV7-2 to TRBJ1-2; maybe TRBD1 (6 bases). The V gene lost 5 bases and the J gene lost 1 base, with 11 bases spanning the gap. The CDR3 contains 14 residues. Germline V gene sequence: CDR1 SGHTA, CDR2 FQGNSA. The CDR3 here is CASSPGQLNYGYTF. The CDR3 DNA sequence: TGTGCCAGCAGCCCTGGACAGCTTAACTATGGCTACACCTTC.

The chain has TRBV27 and TRBJ2-1, with 8 bases that match TRBD2. After removal of 7 bases from V and 3 bases from J, the junction contained 5 bases not matched to a gene. Germline lookup yields CDR1 MNHEY and CDR2 SMNVEV (reference sequence). The CDR3 spans 14 residues. The chain's CDR3 is CASNVAGGYNEQFF. The DNA of the CDR3 is TGTGCCAGCAATGTTGCGGGGGGCTACAATGAGCAGTTCTTC.

V is TRBV2 and J is TRBJ1-2, with D uncertain. Looked up from germline, CDR1 is SNHLY and CDR2 is FYNNEI. The ends were cut back, 9 bases at V and 4 bases at J, with 15 bases in the middle. This CDR3 has 13 amino acids. The CDR3 sequence is CASDREGGYGYTF. The CDR3 bases are TGTGCCAGTGACCGGGAGGGCGGCTATGGCTACACCTTC.

This chain uses TRBV5-6 with TRBJ2-3; no firm D call. The V end lost 4 bases, the J end lost 6 bases, and 12 bases lay between the germline ends. CDR1 and CDR2 from the germline V gene are SGHDT and YYEEEE. The CDR3 sequence is 13 residues long. CDR3 amino acids: CASSPPRSDTQYF. In DNA form, the CDR3 reads TGTGCCAGCAGCCCGCCGCGGTCGGATACGCAGTATTTT.

The chain recombines TRBV9 with TRBJ2-7; possibly TRBD2 for D (6 bases). V lost 7 bases to trimming and J lost 4 bases, with 21 bases between them. The CDR3 is 15 amino acids. Germline V CDR1 and CDR2: SGDLS, YYNGEE. The DNA for the CDR3 is TGTGCCAGCTCCCCGGGACTCATGAGTCCGTACGAGCAGTACTTC. Translating gives CASSPGLMSPYEQYF.

The chain combines TRBV27 with TRBJ2-3; D not resolved. CDR1 and CDR2 from the germline V gene are MNHEY and SMNVEV (reference sequence). The CDR3 length is 11 residues. The germline V and J ends were trimmed by 5 bases and 2 bases, with 2 bases remaining between them. The CDR3 loop reads CASSHTDTQYF. As DNA, the CDR3 is TGTGCCAGCAGTCACACAGATACGCAGTATTTT.

The V and J genes are TRBV29-1 and TRBJ1-2; D possibly corresponds to TRBD1 (5 bases). CDR1 is SQVTM and CDR2 is ANQGSEA in the germline V gene. The CDR3 covers 11 residues. V was cut by 8 bases and J by 2 bases, with 9 bases left in between. The CDR3 nucleotides are TGCAGCACAAGACAGAACTATGGCTACACCTTC. This encodes CSTRQNYGYTF.

The rearrangement links TRBV7-9 to TRBJ1-3; D gene ambiguous. The CDR3 runs to 13 residues. Germline V gene sequence: CDR1 SEHNR, CDR2 FQNEAQ (reference sequence). The V end lost 3 bases, the J end lost 4 bases, and 7 bases lay between the germline ends. CDR3 amino acids: CASSLYPGNTIYF. CDR3 sequence (DNA): TGTGCCAGCAGCTTGTATCCCGGAAACACCATATATTTT.

The chain couples TRBV28 to TRBJ2-1; TRBD2 matches 16 bases. The CDR3 is made up of 18 amino acids. The V gene end was trimmed by 3 bases and the J gene end by 8 bases; junction bases not matched to a gene: 10. The germline V gene encodes CDR1 MDHEN and CDR2 SYDVKM. The CDR3 bases are TGTGCCAGCAGTTTTAGTGGGACTAGCGGGAGGGCCTTAGATGAGCAGTTCTTC. This codes for CASSFSGTSGRALDEQFF.